The rows below give T cell receptor beta chains drawn from one sample of a study of CD8 T cells in ankylosing spondylitis. TCRdb fed the 5' RACE reads into MiXCR, producing one record per CDR3 protein. The sample has 250,000 to 400,000 distinct CDR3 sequences; roughly 12% are singletons. The sample was blood, either unsorted or a sorted T cell fraction (not recorded which). The receptors here all came from a female donor with ankylosing spondylitis or in good health (not recorded which). Each CDR3 is given without its conserved first and last residue.

V gene: TRBV27
CDR3 protein: ASKGGGSPGDTQY

V gene: TRBV5-1
CDR3 protein: ASILARSGELF

V gene: TRBV5-1
CDR3 protein: ASSMDSGRNSPLH

V gene: TRBV5-1
CDR3 protein: ASGNRGRETGELF

V gene: TRBV5-1
CDR3 protein: ASSLDGSFGYGYT

V gene: TRBV18
CDR3 protein: ASSPSRGSIYNEQF

V gene: TRBV18
CDR3 protein: ASSPVATGELF

V gene: TRBV20-1
CDR3 protein: SARLHRGGTSGTQGYEQY

V gene: TRBV7-8
CDR3 protein: ASSLAEGQPQH

V gene: TRBV4-1
CDR3 protein: ASSYAGRGEYEQY

V gene: TRBV2
CDR3 protein: ASSQAGGHEQF

V gene: TRBV12-3/TRBV12-4
CDR3 protein: ASSLSGREETQY

V gene: TRBV4-3
CDR3 protein: ASSQEPHYNEQF

V gene: TRBV30
CDR3 protein: AWSAGRTSGFYEQY

V gene: TRBV7-9
CDR3 protein: ASSLKLADYNEQF

V gene: TRBV9
CDR3 protein: ASSLVKGNEQF

V gene: TRBV5-5
CDR3 protein: ASSLQNNEQF

V gene: TRBV29-1
CDR3 protein: SVSELINEQF

V gene: TRBV10-3
CDR3 protein: AIRTRGAGNEQF

V gene: TRBV10-3
CDR3 protein: AISEGGQGGQPQH

V gene: TRBV7-9
CDR3 protein: ASSLALGRVSYEQY

V gene: TRBV5-1
CDR3 protein: ASSSGQGAKSYGYT

V gene: TRBV3-1
CDR3 protein: ASSQVEGGTEAF

V gene: TRBV6-2/TRBV6-3
CDR3 protein: ASTHRLAGTYSNEQF

V gene: TRBV7-8
CDR3 protein: ASSLVSRVEVSGNTIY

V gene: TRBV11-2
CDR3 protein: ASSSRGLEQY

V gene: TRBV3-1
CDR3 protein: ASSQGGGSSYNEQF

V gene: TRBV4-2
CDR3 protein: ASSQEREASLAKNIQY

V gene: TRBV15
CDR3 protein: ATSRDQASNEQY

V gene: TRBV20-1
CDR3 protein: SAMTGLNEAF

V gene: TRBV9
CDR3 protein: ASSTSRLGPRDTQY

V gene: TRBV20-1
CDR3 protein: SARGTGVYTQY

V gene: TRBV28
CDR3 protein: ASSPIRTGGRNEQF

V gene: TRBV18
CDR3 protein: ASSLHHPDVGVGTGELF

V gene: TRBV28
CDR3 protein: ASRNVLQNSNQPQH

V gene: TRBV5-1
CDR3 protein: ASSLNLAGPSLRYEQY

V gene: TRBV14
CDR3 protein: ASSQDRLAYNEQF

V gene: TRBV5-1
CDR3 protein: ASSTETGFKEAF

V gene: TRBV28
CDR3 protein: ASRRTGDTY

V gene: TRBV15
CDR3 protein: ATSKGQAADTQY

V gene: TRBV28
CDR3 protein: ASSSRLGTGGQPQH

V gene: TRBV6-1
CDR3 protein: ASSSPLSGEQY

V gene: TRBV10-3
CDR3 protein: AIRRGYTGELF

V gene: TRBV25-1
CDR3 protein: ASSPGQISYNEQF